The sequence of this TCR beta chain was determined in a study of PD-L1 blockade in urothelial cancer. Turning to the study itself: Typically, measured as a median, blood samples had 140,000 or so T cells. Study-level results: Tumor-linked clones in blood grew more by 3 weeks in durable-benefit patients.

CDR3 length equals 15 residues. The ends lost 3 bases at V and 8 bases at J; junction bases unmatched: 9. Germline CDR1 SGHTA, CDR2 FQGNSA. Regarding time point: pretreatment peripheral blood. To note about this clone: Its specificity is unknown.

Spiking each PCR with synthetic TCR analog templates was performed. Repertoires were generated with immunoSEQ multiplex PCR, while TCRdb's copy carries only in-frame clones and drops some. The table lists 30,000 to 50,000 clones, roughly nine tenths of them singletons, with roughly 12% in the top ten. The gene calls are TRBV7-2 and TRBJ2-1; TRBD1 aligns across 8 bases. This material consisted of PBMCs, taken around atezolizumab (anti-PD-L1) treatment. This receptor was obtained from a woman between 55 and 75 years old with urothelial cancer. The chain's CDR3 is CASSLQDRAKDEQFF. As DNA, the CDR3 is TGTGCCAGCAGCTTGCAGGACAGGGCTAAGGATGAGCAGTTCTTC. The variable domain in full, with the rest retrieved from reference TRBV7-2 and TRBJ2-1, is GAGVSQSPSNKVTEKGKDVELRCDPISGHTALYWYRQSLGQGLEFLIYFQGNSAPDKSGLPSDRFSAERTGGSVSTLTIQRTQQEDSAVYLCASSLQDRAKDEQFFGPGTRLTVL.